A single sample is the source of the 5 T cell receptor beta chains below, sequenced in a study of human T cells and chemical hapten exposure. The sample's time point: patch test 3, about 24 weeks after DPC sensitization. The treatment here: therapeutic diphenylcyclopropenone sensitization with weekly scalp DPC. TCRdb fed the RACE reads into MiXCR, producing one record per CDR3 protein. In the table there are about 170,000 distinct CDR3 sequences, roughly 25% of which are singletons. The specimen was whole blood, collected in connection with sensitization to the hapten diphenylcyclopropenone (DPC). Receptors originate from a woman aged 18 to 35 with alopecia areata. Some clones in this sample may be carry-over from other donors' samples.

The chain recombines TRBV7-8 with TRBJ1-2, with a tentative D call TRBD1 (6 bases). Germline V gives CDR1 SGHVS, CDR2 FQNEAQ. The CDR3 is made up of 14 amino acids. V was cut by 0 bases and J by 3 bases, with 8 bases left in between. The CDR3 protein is CASSLAHRDYGYTF. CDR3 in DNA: TGTGCCAGCAGCTTAGCGCACAGGGACTATGGCTACACCTTC.

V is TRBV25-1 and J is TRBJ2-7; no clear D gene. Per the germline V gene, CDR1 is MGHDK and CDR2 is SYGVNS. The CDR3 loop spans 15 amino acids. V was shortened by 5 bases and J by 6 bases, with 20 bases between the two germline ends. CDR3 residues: CASSPYGGKKSEQYF. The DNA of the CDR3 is TGTGCCAGCAGTCCCTACGGCGGCAAGAAATCCGAGCAGTACTTC.

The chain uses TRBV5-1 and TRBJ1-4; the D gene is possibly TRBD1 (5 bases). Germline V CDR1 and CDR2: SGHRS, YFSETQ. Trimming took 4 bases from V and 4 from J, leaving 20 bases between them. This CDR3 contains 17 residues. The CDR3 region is CASSLGPRGGNNEKLFF. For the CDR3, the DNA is TGCGCCAGCAGCCTGGGACCGAGGGGAGGAAATAATGAAAAACTGTTTTTT.

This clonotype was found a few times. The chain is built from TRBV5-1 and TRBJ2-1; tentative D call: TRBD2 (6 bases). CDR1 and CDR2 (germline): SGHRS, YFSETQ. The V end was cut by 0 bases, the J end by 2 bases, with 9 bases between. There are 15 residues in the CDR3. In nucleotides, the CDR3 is TGCGCCAGCAGCTTGGTGGCTAGCGCCTACAATGAGCAGTTCTTC. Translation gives CASSLVASAYNEQFF.

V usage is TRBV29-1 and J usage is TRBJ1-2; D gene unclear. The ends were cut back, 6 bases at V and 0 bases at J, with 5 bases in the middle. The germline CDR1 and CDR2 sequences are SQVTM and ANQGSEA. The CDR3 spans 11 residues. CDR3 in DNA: TGCAGCGTGTCGGCTAACTATGGCTACACCTTC. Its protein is CSVSANYGYTF.